The 20 T cell receptor beta chains presented below share a single source sample, sequenced in a study of cytomegalovirus exposure and HLA in healthy donors. Vbeta (60) and Jbeta (13) primers were used in the PCR. Clones were read by immunoSEQ multiplex PCR, and TCRdb kept only the in-frame ones, dropping some. The sample yields more than 85,000 clones, about four fifths seen once. Input material: PBMCs. The receptors come from a woman aged 55-69 years in good health and CMV-seropositive.

The chain uses TRBV18 and TRBJ2-7, with 14 positions matching TRBD2. CDR3 size: 15 residues. Losses at the gene ends were 3 bases for V and 6 bases for J; bases not matched to a gene: 4. Germline V lookup: CDR1 KGHSH, CDR2 LQKENI. The chain's CDR3 is CASSPGLAGESEQYF. CDR3 DNA: TGTGCCAGCTCACCGGGACTAGCGGGAGAATCCGAGCAGTACTTC. The full variable domain, completed using reference TRBV18 and TRBJ2-7, is NAGVMQNPRHLVRRRGQEARLRCSPMKGHSHVYWYRQLPEEGLKFMVYLQKENIIDESGMPKERFSAEFPKEGPSILRIQQVVRGDSAAYFCASSPGLAGESEQYFGPGTRLTVT.

The chain joins TRBV10-3 to TRBJ1-5; the match to TRBD1 covers 8 bases. The germline gives CDR1 ENHRY, CDR2 SYGVKD. This CDR3 comprises 16 residues. Trimming took 6 bases from V and 0 from J; bases not matched to a gene: 7. The DNA for the CDR3 is TGTGCCATCAGCAGGGGGCCAACAGATAGCAATCAGCCCCAGCATTTT. This encodes CAISRGPTDSNQPQHF.

The chain combines TRBV5-1 with TRBJ2-3; TRBD1 agrees at 8 bases. V gave up 0 bases and J gave up 6 bases; unmatched junction bases: 3. The CDR3 extends over 14 amino acids. Germline V CDR1 and CDR2: SGHRS, YFSETQ. The CDR3 DNA reads TGCGCCAGCAGCTTGGCACAGGGGGTTGATACGCAGTATTTT. Translation: CASSLAQGVDTQYF.

The chain is built from TRBV2 and TRBJ2-3, with 7 bases that match TRBD2. CDR3 size: 13 residues. The germline V gene has CDR1 SNHLY and CDR2 FYNNEI. The trim removed 10 bases at V and 3 bases at J, leaving 7 bases unmatched. Here the CDR3 DNA reads TGTGCCAAGACTAGCCCCATAACAGATACGCAGTATTTT. Its protein is CAKTSPITDTQYF. The whole variable domain, filled in from reference TRBV2 and TRBJ2-3, reads EPEVTQTPSHQVTQMGQEVILRCVPISNHLYFYWYRQILGQKVEFLVSFYNNEISEKSEIFDDQFSVERPDGSNFTLKIRSTKLEDSAMYFCAKTSPITDTQYFGPGTRLTVL.

This clone has only a few counts. The same CDR3 arises from other DNA sequences in this sample as well. The chain couples TRBV6-1 to TRBJ1-2; D remains ambiguous. V lost 6 bases and J 6 bases, leaving 14 bases between the germline ends. This CDR3 is built from 13 residues. CDR1 is MNHNS, CDR2 SASEGT, per germline. CDR3 nucleotides: TGTGCCAGCAGCGGTGGAGGCCGAAATGGCTACACCTTC. As protein: CASSGGGRNGYTF.

As DNA, the CDR3 is TGTGCCAGTAGTATGAGCGGCTCCTACAATGAGCAGTTCTTC. It codes for CASSMSGSYNEQFF. The chain is built from TRBV19 and TRBJ2-1; weak D call: TRBD2 (5 bases). The length of the CDR3 is 14 residues. Germline V gene sequence: CDR1 LNHDA, CDR2 SQIVND (reference sequence). The V end lost 3 bases, the J end lost 0 bases, and 6 bases lay between the germline ends. Full variable domain (missing parts from reference TRBV19 and TRBJ2-1): DGGITQSPKYLFRKEGQNVTLSCEQNLNHDAMYWYRQDPGQGLRLIYYSQIVNDFQKGDIAEGYSVSREKKESFPLTVTSAQKNPTAFYLCASSMSGSYNEQFFGPGTRLTVL.

The chain has TRBV19 and TRBJ2-6, with D unresolved. Germline-derived CDR1 and CDR2 are LNHDA and SQIVND (reference sequence). CDR3 size: 15 residues. V lost 4 bases and J lost 3, with 10 bases in between. CDR3 sequence: CASSNQANGANVLTF. DNA of the CDR3: TGTGCCAGTAGTAACCAAGCAAATGGGGCCAACGTCCTGACTTTC.

The chain has TRBV5-1 and TRBJ1-4, with a weak D call TRBD1 (6 bases). Germline CDR1 is SGHRS and CDR2 is YFSETQ. V was pared by 4 bases and J by 4 bases, with 14 bases between. This CDR3 is 15 amino acids long. CDR3 DNA sequence: TGCGCCAGCAGCATCGCAGGGGTTGTTAATGAAAAACTGTTTTTT. Protein product: CASSIAGVVNEKLFF.

The chain couples TRBV15 to TRBJ1-4; TRBD1 matches 8 bases. CDR1 and CDR2 from the germline V gene are LNHNV and YYDKDF (reference sequence). Trimming cost V 4 bases and J 8 bases; bases outside gene matches: 6. The CDR3 covers 14 residues. The DNA for the CDR3 is TGTGCCACCAGCATCGGACAGGGAGACGAAAAACTGTTTTTT. This codes for CATSIGQGDEKLFF.

The chain couples TRBV9 to TRBJ2-7; D might be TRBD2 (7 bases). V gave up 4 bases and J gave up 0 bases, with 14 bases separating them. The germline CDR1 and CDR2 sequences are SGDLS and YYNGEE. The CDR3 is 15 amino acids. CDR3 in DNA: TGTGCCAGCAGCTACATGGCGGGGGCCTCCTACGAGCAGTACTTC. Protein product: CASSYMAGASYEQYF.

The chain joins TRBV11-1 to TRBJ2-2, with 8 positions matching TRBD2. The V gene end was trimmed by 2 bases and the J gene end by 6 bases; junction bases not matched to a gene: 11. Germline loops: CDR1 SGHAT, CDR2 FQDESV (reference sequence). This CDR3 spans 17 amino acids. This chain's CDR3 is CASSLPSGSRGAGELFF. The CDR3 DNA sequence: TGTGCCAGCAGCTTACCCAGCGGGAGTAGGGGGGCCGGGGAGCTGTTTTTT.

The rearrangement uses TRBV5-1 and TRBJ2-1, with 8 positions matching TRBD2. The ends lost 3 bases at V and 10 bases at J; junction bases unmatched: 15. The CDR3 covers 16 residues. Germline CDR1 is SGHRS and CDR2 is YFSETQ. CDR3 protein: CASSSSQILAGDEQFF. CDR3 in DNA: TGCGCCAGCAGCTCGTCGCAAATCCTAGCGGGTGACGAGCAGTTCTTC.

This clone has only a few counts. The chain recombines TRBV19 with TRBJ2-7, with D maybe TRBD1 (7 bases). Germline V lookup: CDR1 LNHDA, CDR2 SQIVND (reference sequence). There are 14 residues in the CDR3. V lost 10 bases to trimming and J lost 3 bases, with 19 bases between them. Here the CDR3 reads CATSRETGFYEQYF. The CDR3 region has the DNA TGTGCCACCTCCCGGGAGACAGGGTTCTACGAGCAGTACTTC.

This sequence joins TRBV19 and TRBJ1-1; perhaps TRBD1 as D (5 bases). CDR3 size: 15 residues. Germline values: CDR1 LNHDA, CDR2 SQIVND (reference sequence). The V end was cut by 7 bases, the J end by 0 bases, with 15 bases between. The CDR3 nucleotides read TGTGCCAGTACCGCGTGGGGGGTGATGAACACTGAAGCTTTCTTT. Amino acid sequence: CASTAWGVMNTEAFF.

The chain links TRBV16 to TRBJ2-1; TRBD2 agrees at 7 bases. This CDR3 spans 14 amino acids. J lost 4 bases, V lost 4 bases, and 4 bases had no gene match. Germline values: CDR1 KGHSY, CDR2 FQNENV. Here the CDR3 reads CASSPSGEYNEQFF. Here the CDR3 DNA reads TGTGCCAGCAGCCCAAGCGGGGAGTACAATGAGCAGTTCTTC.

This clone was recorded a few times. This chain uses TRBV19 with TRBJ2-7; 8 bases fit TRBD1. Germline CDR1 is LNHDA and CDR2 is SQIVND (reference sequence). The J segment lost 4 bases and the V segment lost 5 bases, leaving 4 bases of the junction unmatched. CDR3 length: 13 residues. This chain's CDR3 is CASSETGGYEQYF. In DNA, the CDR3 is TGTGCCAGTAGTGAAACAGGGGGTTACGAGCAGTACTTC.

This clone occurred a few times. This chain joins TRBV4-1 and TRBJ1-4; D remains unclear. V lost 0 bases and J 5 bases, leaving 13 bases between the germline ends. CDR1 is MGHRA and CDR2 is YSYEKL in the germline V gene. The CDR3 has 16 amino acids. The CDR3 is CASSQEARPVNEKLFF. The CDR3 DNA reads TGCGCCAGCAGCCAAGAGGCCCGCCCCGTGAATGAAAAACTGTTTTTT.

The chain recombines TRBV6-5 with TRBJ1-5; D gene uncertain. Germline-derived CDR1 and CDR2 are MNHEY and SVGAGI. The CDR3 is 14 amino acids. V was clipped by 8 bases and J by 7 bases, with 18 bases between them. CDR3 bases: TGTGCCAGCGCTTGGAGTGGGTCCGGGCAGCCCCAGCATTTT. Translated: CASAWSGSGQPQHF.

CDR3 residues: CASRASGSYEQYF. The CDR3 DNA reads TGCGCCAGCAGAGCTAGCGGGAGTTACGAGCAGTACTTC. The chain recombines TRBV4-1 with TRBJ2-7; TRBD2 matches at 10 bases. CDR1 is MGHRA, CDR2 YSYEKL, per germline. This CDR3 spans 13 amino acids. J was trimmed by 4 bases and V by 6 bases; bases with no gene match: 3.

This clone was observed a single time. The chain recombines TRBV4-2 with TRBJ2-1; 7 positions agree with TRBD2. V gave up 4 bases and J gave up 6 bases; unmatched junction bases: 6. Germline loops: CDR1 LGHNA, CDR2 YNFKEQ. The CDR3 is 14 residues long. The CDR3 sequence is CASSRMGGTNEQFF. The CDR3 DNA reads as TGTGCCAGCAGCCGCATGGGGGGGACCAATGAGCAGTTCTTC.